Reported below is one T cell receptor (beta chain). This sample is part of a study of patients and donors after allogeneic stem cell transplantation. In TCRdb, the RT-PCR reads were re-called with MiXCR into one record per CDR3 protein. This sample has about 57,000 distinct CDR3 sequences, with 13% found just once. This TCR was recovered from a human donor who was either an allogeneic HSCT recipient or a stem cell or donor lymphocyte infusion donor (not recorded which). It is not recorded whose cells these are; they may come from a transplant donor. Material: blood, either unsorted or a sorted T cell fraction (not recorded which).

The CDR3 loop reads CSVWVAGGEQFF. CDR3 in DNA: TGCAGCGTTTGGGTAGCGGGAGGGGAGCAGTTCTTC. This chain connects TRBV29-1 to TRBJ2-1, with 11 bases aligning to TRBD2. The V and J ends lost 5 bases and 10 bases, in that order; junction bases with no gene match: 4. Looked up from germline, CDR1 is SQVTM and CDR2 is ANQGSEA. The CDR3 has 12 amino acids.